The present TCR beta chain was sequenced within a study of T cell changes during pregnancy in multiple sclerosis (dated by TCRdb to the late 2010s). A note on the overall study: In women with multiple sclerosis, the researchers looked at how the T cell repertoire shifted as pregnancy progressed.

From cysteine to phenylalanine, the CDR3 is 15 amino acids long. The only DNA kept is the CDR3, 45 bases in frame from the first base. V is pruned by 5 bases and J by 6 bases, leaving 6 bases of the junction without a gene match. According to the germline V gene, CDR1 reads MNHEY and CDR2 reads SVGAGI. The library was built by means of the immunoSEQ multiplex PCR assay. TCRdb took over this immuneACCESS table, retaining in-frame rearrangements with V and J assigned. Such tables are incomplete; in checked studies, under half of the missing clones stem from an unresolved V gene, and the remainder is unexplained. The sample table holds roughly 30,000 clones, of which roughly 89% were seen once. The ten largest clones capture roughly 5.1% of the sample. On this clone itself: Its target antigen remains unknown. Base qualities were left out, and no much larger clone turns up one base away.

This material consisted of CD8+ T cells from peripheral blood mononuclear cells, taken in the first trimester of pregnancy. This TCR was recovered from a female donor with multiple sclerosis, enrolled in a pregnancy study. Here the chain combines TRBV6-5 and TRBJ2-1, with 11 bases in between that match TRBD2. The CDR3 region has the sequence CASSPGTSGINEQFF. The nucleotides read TGTGCCAGCAGTCCCGGGACTAGCGGCATCAATGAGCAGTTCTTC.